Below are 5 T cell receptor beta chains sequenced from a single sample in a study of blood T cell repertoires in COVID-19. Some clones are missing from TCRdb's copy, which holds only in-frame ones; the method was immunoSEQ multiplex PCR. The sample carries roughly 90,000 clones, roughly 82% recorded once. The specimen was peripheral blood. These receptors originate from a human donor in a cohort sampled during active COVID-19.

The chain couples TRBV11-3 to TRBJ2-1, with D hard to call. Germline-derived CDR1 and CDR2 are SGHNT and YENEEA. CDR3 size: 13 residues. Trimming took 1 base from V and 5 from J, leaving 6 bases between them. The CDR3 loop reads CASSLGQNNEQFF. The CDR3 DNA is TGTGCCAGCAGCTTAGGGCAGAACAATGAGCAGTTCTTC.

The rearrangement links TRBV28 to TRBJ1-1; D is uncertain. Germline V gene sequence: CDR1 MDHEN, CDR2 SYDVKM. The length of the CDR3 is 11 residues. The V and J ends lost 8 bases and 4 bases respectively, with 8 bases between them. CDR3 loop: CASGGPTEAFF. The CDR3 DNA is TGTGCCAGCGGCGGGCCCACTGAAGCTTTCTTT.

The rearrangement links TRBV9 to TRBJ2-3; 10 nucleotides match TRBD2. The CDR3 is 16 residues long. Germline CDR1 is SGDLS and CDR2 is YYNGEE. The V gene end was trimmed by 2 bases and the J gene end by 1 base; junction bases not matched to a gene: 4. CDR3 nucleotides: TGTGCCAGCAGCGTGCGGCTAGCGGGAGGCACAGATACGCAGTATTTT. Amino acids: CASSVRLAGGTDTQYF. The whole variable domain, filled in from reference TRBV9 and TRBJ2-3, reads DSGVTQTPKHLITATGQRVTLRCSPRSGDLSVYWYQQSLDQGLQFLIQYYNGEERAKGNILERFSAQQFPDLHSELNLSSLELGDSALYFCASSVRLAGGTDTQYFGPGTRLTVL.

The CDR3 loop reads CASRFSSYNEQFF. The CDR3 bases are TGTGCCAGCAGATTTAGCTCCTACAATGAGCAGTTCTTC. The chain has TRBV7-9 and TRBJ2-1; D ambiguous. CDR3 length equals 13 residues. Germline lookup yields CDR1 SEHNR and CDR2 FQNEAQ (reference sequence). Between the trimmed V and J ends, which lost 6 bases and 0 bases, there was a span of 6 bases. Drawing the rest from reference TRBV7-9 and TRBJ2-1, the complete variable domain is DTGVSQNPRHKITKRGQNVTFRCDPISEHNRLYWYRQTLGQGPEFLTYFQNEAQLEKSRLLSDRFSAERPKGSFSTLEIQRTEQGDSAMYLCASRFSSYNEQFFGPGTRLTVL.

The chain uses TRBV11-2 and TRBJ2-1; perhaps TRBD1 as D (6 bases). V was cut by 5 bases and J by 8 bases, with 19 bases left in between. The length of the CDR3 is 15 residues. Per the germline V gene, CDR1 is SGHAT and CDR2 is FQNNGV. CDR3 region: CASSPRPGQFDEQFF. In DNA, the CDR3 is TGTGCCAGCAGCCCACGCCCCGGACAGTTCGATGAGCAGTTCTTC. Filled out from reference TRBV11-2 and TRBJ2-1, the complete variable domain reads EAGVAQSPRYKIIEKRQSVAFWCNPISGHATLYWYQQILGQGPKLLIQFQNNGVVDDSQLPKDRFSAERLKGVDSTLKIQPAKLEDSAVYLCASSPRPGQFDEQFFGPGTRLTVL.